A single sample is the source of the 12 T cell receptor beta chains below, sequenced in a study of cytomegalovirus exposure and HLA in healthy donors. The PCR had 60 Vbeta and 13 Jbeta primers. Clones were sequenced by immunoSEQ multiplex PCR, and TCRdb holds only the in-frame ones, with some missing. The profile covers 150,000 to 200,000 clones, with 81% appearing a single time and more than 1.5% taken by the ten largest. The specimen sequenced was PBMCs. All receptors come from a man younger than 35 in good health and CMV-seronegative.

V usage is TRBV6-1 and J usage is TRBJ1-2, with TRBD1 matching 7 bases. The germline gives CDR1 MNHNS, CDR2 SASEGT. With V trimmed by 7 bases and J by 8 bases, 10 bases remained unmatched. CDR3 length: 13 amino acids. DNA for the CDR3: TGTGCCAGCAATTCCGGGACAGTTGAGGGCTACACCTTC. It encodes CASNSGTVEGYTF.

The chain combines TRBV4-3 with TRBJ1-4; 7 bases fit TRBD1. Germline CDR1 is LGHNA and CDR2 is YSLEER. After removal of 4 bases from V and 1 base from J, the junction contained 3 bases not matched to a gene. This CDR3 spans 15 amino acids. CDR3 amino acids: CASSPRGLTNEKLFF. In nucleotides, the CDR3 is TGCGCCAGCAGCCCCAGGGGGTTAACTAATGAAAAACTGTTTTTT.

The chain combines TRBV6-1 with TRBJ2-7; 7 positions agree with TRBD2. This CDR3 region has 15 residues. The V gene's germline CDR1 is MNHNS and CDR2 SASEGT. With 7 bases clipped from V and 3 bases from J, the junction kept 12 bases outside the gene matches. The CDR3 DNA is TGTGCCAGCAACGGCGGGAGTGCCCCGTTCTACGAGCAGTACTTC. As protein: CASNGGSAPFYEQYF.

V and J are TRBV7-6 and TRBJ2-1, with D possibly being TRBD1 (5 bases). CDR1 is SGHVS and CDR2 is FNYEAQ in the germline V gene. V gave up 4 bases and J gave up 3 bases, with 10 bases separating them. There are 14 residues in the CDR3. CDR3 loop: CASSSQGNYNEQFF. The CDR3 DNA sequence: TGTGCCAGCAGCTCTCAGGGAAACTACAATGAGCAGTTCTTC.

Only a few counts were recorded for this clone. The chain employs TRBV5-4 and TRBJ2-7; D is unresolved. Germline CDR1 SGHNT, CDR2 YYREEE (reference sequence). The V and J ends lost 4 bases and 3 bases respectively, with 8 bases between them. This CDR3 is built from 12 residues. CDR3 region: CASSQPGYEQYF. CDR3 coding DNA: TGTGCCAGCAGCCAGCCAGGCTACGAGCAGTACTTC.

V usage is TRBV10-3 and J usage is TRBJ2-5; 13 bases are a match to TRBD2. The tail of the sequence fits TRBJ2-7 better, so the J call may be wrong. Germline assignment: CDR1 ENHRY and CDR2 SYGVKD. There are 15 residues in the CDR3. CDR3 DNA: TGTGCCATCAGTGGGGGGACTAGCGGGACCTACGAGCAGTACTTC. This sequence encodes CAISGGTSGTYEQYF.

The chain couples TRBV5-4 to TRBJ2-7, with D unresolved. The V and J ends lost 4 bases and 6 bases respectively, with 20 bases between them. Germline CDR1 is SGHNT and CDR2 is YYREEE (reference sequence). The CDR3 sequence is 15 residues long. For the CDR3, the DNA is TGTGCCAGCAGCGGTGTCGAGCCATCATCAGGCGAGCAGTACTTC. Amino acids: CASSGVEPSSGEQYF.

V usage is TRBV7-2 and J usage is TRBJ1-3; 7 nucleotides match TRBD1. Germline-derived CDR1 and CDR2 are SGHTA and FQGNSA. This CDR3 is built from 14 residues. After removal of 1 base from V and 7 bases from J, the junction contained 4 bases not matched to a gene. The CDR3: CASSLEGQVNTIYF. CDR3 nucleotides: TGTGCCAGCAGCTTAGAAGGACAGGTCAACACCATATATTTT.

The chain carries TRBV27 and TRBJ1-6; 8 nucleotides line up with TRBD1. This CDR3 is built from 18 residues. Germline assignment: CDR1 MNHEY and CDR2 SMNVEV (reference sequence). V trimming: 8 bases; J trimming: 0 bases; junction bases outside the gene matches: 12. The CDR3 coding sequence is TGTGCCAGCCTATCCAATCAGGGGGCCCGCTCCTATAATTCACCCCTCCACTTT. Protein: CASLSNQGARSYNSPLHF.

The rearrangement uses TRBV6-1 and TRBJ2-2; no clear D. The CDR3 covers 14 residues. Germline CDR1 MNHNS, CDR2 SASEGT. Trimming left V 6 bases short and J 2 bases short, with 10 bases between. For the CDR3, the DNA is TGTGCCAGCAGAGCTGTTTTCAACACCGGGGAGCTGTTTTTT. It translates to CASRAVFNTGELFF.

The rearrangement uses TRBV9 and TRBJ1-3; possibly TRBD1 for D (5 bases). Trimming cost V 5 bases and J 1 base, with 10 bases left between them. Looked up from germline, CDR1 is SGDLS and CDR2 is YYNGEE. CDR3 length: 14 amino acids. CDR3 in amino acids: CASRKDSSGNTIYF. The CDR3 DNA follows: TGTGCCAGCAGGAAAGACAGTTCTGGAAACACCATATATTTT.

The genes are TRBV7-9 and TRBJ2-3, with TRBD2 matching over 8 bases. With V trimmed by 4 bases and J by 6 bases, 9 bases remained unmatched. The CDR3 contains 15 residues. The germline V gene has CDR1 SEHNR and CDR2 FQNEAQ (reference sequence). CDR3 nucleotide sequence: TGTGCCAGCAGCTCGGACATCGGGGGGGCCGATACGCAGTATTTT. Residues: CASSSDIGGADTQYF.